The rows below give T cell receptor beta chains drawn from one sample of a study of CD8+ T cells in alopecia areata. This table comes from immunoSEQ multiplex PCR, and its TCRdb copy is limited to in-frame clones, with some not included. The sample has some 200,000 clones, 58% seen once; the top ten hold 5.5% to 6%. The sequenced sample was CD4+ T cells sorted from blood, obtained at week 24, from a patient treated with tofacitinib. The receptors shown here come from a human donor with alopecia areata. The CDR3 runs from the conserved cysteine through the conserved F or W. A D gene is named only where the DNA matches it firmly. The size entry is marked missing in some rows and otherwise reads once, few, many or a size class.

16	TRBV2	-	TRBJ2-5	TRBD1	CASRSGYTGAGETQYF	TGTGCCAGCAGATCCGGGTACACAGGGGCCGGGGAGACCCAGTACTTC
17	TRBV18	few	TRBJ2-5	TRBD2	CASSILGASGSQETQYF	TGTGCCAGCTCAATACTTGGTGCTAGCGGGAGCCAAGAGACCCAGTACTTC
15	TRBV18	-	TRBJ2-1	-	CASSPLQGSASLQFF	TGTGCCAGCTCACCGCTACAGGGTTCTGCCTCCTTGCAGTTCTTC
14	TRBV5-1	-	TRBJ2-1	-	CASSLAGQVNEQFF	TGCGCCAGCAGCTTGGCAGGGCAGGTGAATGAGCAGTTCTTC
12	TRBV30	-	TRBJ1-3	TRBD1	CARGQGSNTIYF	TGTGCCCGGGGACAGGGTTCGAACACCATATATTTT
10	TRBV29-1	-	TRBJ2-5	-	CSVGGETQYF	TGCAGCGTTGGGGGGGAGACCCAGTACTTC
18	TRBV18	-	TRBJ2-1	-	CASSPPLRGGGDHNEQFF	TGTGCCAGCTCACCACCCCTGCGGGGAGGCGGCGACCACAATGAGCAGTTCTTC
16	TRBV7-2	-	TRBJ2-3	TRBD1	CASSLVTGQGANTQYF	TGTGCCAGCAGCTTAGTAACGGGACAGGGGGCGAATACGCAGTATTTT
14	TRBV2	-	TRBJ1-5	-	CASREGTRNQPQHF	TGTGCCAGCAGGGAAGGGACACGCAATCAGCCCCAGCATTTT
15	TRBV9	-	TRBJ2-3	TRBD1	CASSLWTGGTDTQYF	TGTGCCAGCAGCCTCTGGACAGGGGGCACAGATACGCAGTATTTT
16	TRBV29-1	-	TRBJ2-7	-	CSALGRGQGGTYEQYF	TGCAGCGCCCTCGGACGGGGTCAAGGAGGGACCTACGAGCAGTACTTC
14	TRBV2	-	TRBJ1-5	TRBD1	CASRDRERNQPQHF	TGTGCCAGCAGAGACAGGGAACGCAATCAGCCCCAGCATTTT
15	TRBV25-1	few	TRBJ1-2	-	CASSEYVGGVRGYTF	TGTGCCAGCAGTGAATACGTCGGAGGGGTTCGGGGCTACACCTTC
14	TRBV14	few	TRBJ2-2	-	CASSQDGRTGELFF	TGTGCCAGCAGCCAAGACGGCCGCACCGGGGAGCTGTTTTTT
12	TRBV30	-	TRBJ2-5	-	CAWSVTEETQYF	TGTGCCTGGAGTGTAACCGAAGAGACCCAGTACTTC
13	TRBV7-2	few	TRBJ1-5	-	CASSPVVGQPQHF	TGTGCCAGCAGCCCTGTAGTGGGGCAGCCCCAGCATTTT
14	TRBV5-1	-	TRBJ2-2	-	CASSLGDGTGELFF	TGCGCCAGCAGCTTGGGGGATGGTACCGGGGAGCTGTTTTTT